A selection of T cell receptor beta chains follows, all from one sample in a study of shared clonotypes between healthy human individuals. The repertoire was sequenced with immunoSEQ multiplex PCR; TCRdb's copy has only in-frame clones and lacks some. The sample includes about 2,100,000 clones, about 93% of them seen just once. Material: naive CD8+ T cells from PBMCs. These receptors came from a young man in good health. Some clones in this sample may be carry-over from other donors' samples. Each CDR3 is given with its conserved first and last residue. D genes are given only for firm matches. The size field is filled for only some rows; it gives once, few, many or a size class.

clone_size | j_call | v_call | d_call | cdr3_nt | cdr3_aa
NA | TRBJ2-7 | TRBV7-8 | NA | TGTGCCAGCAGCTTGGGGGACTACGAGCAGTACTTC | CASSLGDYEQYF
NA | TRBJ2-2 | TRBV13 | NA | TGTGCCAGCAGGTCCAGGGGTTCGGGGAACACCGGGGAGCTGTTTTTT | CASRSRGSGNTGELFF
NA | TRBJ2-3 | TRBV4-1 | NA | TGCGCCAGCAGCCAAGGTAATAGCCCCACAGATACGCAGTATTTT | CASSQGNSPTDTQYF
NA | TRBJ2-7 | TRBV27 | NA | TGTGCCAGCAGTACCGGGACACTGTACGAGCAGTACTTC | CASSTGTLYEQYF
NA | TRBJ2-5 | TRBV7-9 | NA | TGTGCCAGCAGCTCCCCCCAGGGACAAGAGACCCAGTACTTC | CASSSPQGQETQYF
NA | TRBJ1-2 | TRBV5-6 | TRBD1 | TGTGCCAGCAGCGGCCCGGGACAGGGGCCCCTCAACTATGGCTACACCTTC | CASSGPGQGPLNYGYTF
NA | TRBJ2-7 | TRBV11-2 | TRBD2 | TGTGCCAGCAGCTTAGATCTGGGAGGGGCCTACGAGCAGTACTTC | CASSLDLGGAYEQYF
NA | TRBJ2-1 | TRBV7-9 | NA | TGTGCCAGCAGCTTAGTAAGTCTTTACAATGAGCAGTTCTTC | CASSLVSLYNEQFF
NA | TRBJ1-2 | TRBV7-6 | TRBD1 | TGTGCCAGCAGCCGATTGGGACAGGGAGTCGATGGCTACACCTTC | CASSRLGQGVDGYTF
NA | TRBJ1-5 | TRBV28 | NA | TGTGCCAGCAGTTTAGAGACAGCGGACAATCAGCCCCAGCATTTT | CASSLETADNQPQHF
NA | TRBJ2-1 | TRBV19 | NA | TGTGCCAGTAGTATCGTACCCCTAGCGAGCTCCTACAATGAGCAGTTCTTC | CASSIVPLASSYNEQFF
few | TRBJ1-3 | TRBV28 | NA | TGTGCCAGCAGCGTGATAGGGGCTGGAAACACCATATATTTT | CASSVIGAGNTIYF
NA | TRBJ2-3 | TRBV7-9 | NA | TGTGCCAGCAGCCCTATCCTCAGGGCAGATACGCAGTATTTT | CASSPILRADTQYF
NA | TRBJ1-4 | TRBV5-1 | NA | TGCGCCAGCAGCCTACACAAAGGGGGGGCGAATGAAAAACTGTTTTTT | CASSLHKGGANEKLFF
once | TRBJ1-4 | TRBV11-2 | TRBD1 | TGTGCCAGCAATACAGGGGGTCTGGGGACTAATGAAAAACTGTTTTTT | CASNTGGLGTNEKLFF
NA | TRBJ2-7 | TRBV5-1 | NA | TGCGCCAGCAGCTCTGGGACGGGAGCCGCCCGCGAGCAGTACTTC | CASSSGTGAAREQYF
once | TRBJ1-2 | TRBV27 | NA | TGTGCCAGCAGTTTAGGGGTCGGATGGGGGACTGATGGCTACACCTTC | CASSLGVGWGTDGYTF
NA | TRBJ2-2 | TRBV27 | NA | TGTGCCAGCAATACGGGAGCCGGGGAGCTGTTTTTT | CASNTGAGELFF
NA | TRBJ2-7 | TRBV28 | NA | TGTGCCAGCAGTGCCACCCCCGACTGGGCCTACGAGCAGTACTTC | CASSATPDWAYEQYF
once | TRBJ2-4 | TRBV19 | NA | TGTGCCAGTAGTATGGGGGTTCTTAACAAAAACATTCAGTACTTC | CASSMGVLNKNIQYF
NA | TRBJ2-2 | TRBV5-1 | TRBD2 | TGCGCCAGCAGCTTGACTCTAGCGGGAGGGCCCACCGGGGAGCTGTTTTTT | CASSLTLAGGPTGELFF
NA | TRBJ2-1 | TRBV6-1 | TRBD2 | TGTGCCAGCAGTGTGCTAGCGGGAGTGTCCTACAATGAGCAATTCTTC | CASSVLAGVSYNEQFF
NA | TRBJ2-1 | TRBV7-3 | TRBD2 | TGTGCCAGCAGCTTAAGCGGGAGGGCCAGCGGTGAGCAGTTCTTC | CASSLSGRASGEQFF
NA | TRBJ2-1 | TRBV4-1 | NA | TGCGCCAGCAGCCAGAGAGACAGGACCTACAATGAGCAGTTCTTC | CASSQRDRTYNEQFF
NA | TRBJ1-5 | TRBV4-1 | NA | TGCGCCAGCAGCCAAGATTACAGCTATAGCAATCAGCCCCAGCATTTT | CASSQDYSYSNQPQHF
NA | TRBJ2-5 | TRBV29-1 | NA | TGCAGCGTTATTCAGGGCGGTGAGACCCAGTACTTC | CSVIQGGETQYF
NA | TRBJ2-7 | TRBV7-8 | TRBD2 | TGTGCCAGCAAAGGTACCACCGGGGGACTAGCGGGCCTACCCGGTCAGTACTTC | CASKGTTGGLAGLPGQYF
NA | TRBJ2-1 | TRBV4-1 | TRBD2 | TGCGCCAGCAGCAACTCACTAGCGGGGTTCTACAATGAGCAGTTCTTC | CASSNSLAGFYNEQFF
NA | TRBJ2-7 | TRBV27 | NA | TGTGCCAGCACGTCGACGCGAGGGGCTTACGAGCAGTACTTC | CASTSTRGAYEQYF
NA | TRBJ2-1 | TRBV29-1 | NA | TGCAGCGGAATGATGGTGGGATTCAATGAGCAGTTCTTC | CSGMMVGFNEQFF
NA | TRBJ1-5 | TRBV28 | NA | TGTGCCAGCAGTTTTACCAGGGTCGATCAGCCCCAGCATTTT | CASSFTRVDQPQHF
NA | TRBJ2-2 | TRBV9 | NA | TGTGCCAGCAGCGCGACCTGGAGGACCGGGGAGCTGTTTTTT | CASSATWRTGELFF
NA | TRBJ2-7 | TRBV27 | NA | TGTGCCAGCATTAGGAGGGAGGCTATCTACGAGCAGTACTTC | CASIRREAIYEQYF
NA | TRBJ2-2 | TRBV6-5 | NA | TGTGCCAGCAGCCCCCAAAGAGACACCGGGGAGCTGTTTTTT | CASSPQRDTGELFF
NA | TRBJ1-1 | TRBV10-1 | NA | TGCGCCAGCAGTGAGTCTAGTACGGCGAACACTGAAGCTTTCTTT | CASSESSTANTEAFF
NA | TRBJ2-7 | TRBV27 | NA | TGTGCCAGCAGTTCGGCAGGGATAACCTACGAGCAGTACTTC | CASSSAGITYEQYF
NA | TRBJ2-7 | TRBV27 | NA | TGTGCCAGCAGTTCCAACCTACGGGGCCGCCACGAGCAGTACTTC | CASSSNLRGRHEQYF
NA | TRBJ2-6 | TRBV5-1 | NA | TGCGCCAGCAGCGGGGGGCCGGGCCCGCCGTCGTGGGGGGCCAACGTCCTGACTTTC | CASSGGPGPPSWGANVLTF
once | TRBJ1-2 | TRBV28 | NA | TGTGCCAGCAGTTTCGGTACAGGGTATGGCTACACCTTC | CASSFGTGYGYTF
NA | TRBJ2-7 | TRBV30 | TRBD2 | TGTGCCTGGAGCGTGGGACTAGAATGGAGCGAGCAGTACTTC | CAWSVGLEWSEQYF
NA | TRBJ2-3 | TRBV12-2 | NA | TGTGCAAGTCGCTTACGTCAATTGGCGGGAGGTAGCACAGATACGCAGTATTTT | CASRLRQLAGGSTDTQYF
NA | TRBJ1-3 | TRBV19 | NA | TGTGCCAGTAGTCCGCCCCGGGCACGCTTTGGAAACACCATATATTTT | CASSPPRARFGNTIYF
NA | TRBJ2-3 | TRBV27 | NA | TGTGCCAGCGCAGAGGCCTGGGCAGATACGCAGTATTTT | CASAEAWADTQYF
NA | TRBJ2-7 | TRBV7-9 | NA | TGTGCCAGCAGCTTCAGCGGCCACGAGCAGTACTTC | CASSFSGHEQYF
NA | TRBJ1-2 | TRBV7-9 | TRBD1 | TGTGCCAGCAGCATCGGAGCCGGACAGGGCCGGGATGGCTACACCTTC | CASSIGAGQGRDGYTF
NA | TRBJ2-7 | TRBV28 | TRBD2 | TGTGCCAGCAGTTTGAGCGGGAGTGGATCCTACGAGCAGTACTTC | CASSLSGSGSYEQYF
once | TRBJ2-1 | TRBV2 | TRBD2 | TGTGCCAGCAGTCCTCGGTCCCCTAGCGGTTATTCCTACAATGAGCAGTTCTTC | CASSPRSPSGYSYNEQFF
NA | TRBJ1-2 | TRBV6-5 | NA | TGTGCCAGCAGCCCCGGGACGCTAGATTATGGCTACACCTTC | CASSPGTLDYGYTF
NA | TRBJ2-7 | TRBV28 | TRBD2 | TGTGCCCTCCGGGGGAGGGAATCATATGAGCAGTACTTC | CALRGRESYEQYF
NA | TRBJ2-5 | TRBV19 | NA | TGTGCCAGTAGTCCGAGCCCCATTCTGGGGGAGACCCAGTACTTC | CASSPSPILGETQYF
NA | TRBJ1-1 | TRBV28 | NA | TGTGCCAGCAGTTTAAGGGGCGCTGAAGCTTTCTTT | CASSLRGAEAFF
NA | TRBJ2-7 | TRBV4-1 | NA | TGCGCCAGCAGCCCCGGTCCGGGATCCTACGAGCAGTACTTC | CASSPGPGSYEQYF
NA | TRBJ1-1 | TRBV27 | NA | TGTGCCAGCAGTTTAGCCCCATGGCGGAACACTGAAGCTTTCTTT | CASSLAPWRNTEAFF
NA | TRBJ1-6 | TRBV6-1 | NA | TGTGCCAGCAGTGAATGGGGTAGGGGATCACCCCTCCACTTT | CASSEWGRGSPLHF
NA | TRBJ2-4 | TRBV7-9 | NA | TGTGCCAGCAGCGAGTACGAGGGGGCCAAAAACATTCAGTACTTC | CASSEYEGAKNIQYF